Shown below are 18 T cell receptor beta chains from a single sample sequenced in a study of cytomegalovirus exposure and HLA in healthy donors. 60 Vbeta and 13 Jbeta primers were used in PCR. Generated by immunoSEQ multiplex PCR, the TCRdb table keeps only in-frame clones and is missing some. The sample lists under 200,000 clones, roughly four fifths occurring once. Specimen: PBMCs. All receptors come from a middle-aged woman in good health and CMV-seronegative.

CDR3 loop: CASRRDSGVDYEQYF. Written as DNA, the CDR3 is TGTGCCAGCAGGAGGGATAGCGGGGTCGATTACGAGCAGTACTTC. The rearrangement links TRBV6-1 to TRBJ2-5, with TRBD2 matching 8 bases. Near its end, the DNA agrees better with TRBJ2-7, so the J call may be wrong. The CDR3 extends over 15 amino acids. CDR1 is MNHNS, CDR2 SASEGT, per germline.

The rearrangement uses TRBV6-5 and TRBJ2-3; 8 positions match TRBD2. The CDR3 runs 16 residues. The V and J ends lost 0 bases and 7 bases, in that order; junction bases with no gene match: 9. CDR1 is MNHEY and CDR2 is SVGAGI in the germline V gene. For the CDR3, the DNA is TGTGCCAGCAGTTACTCAGCAGCGGGGGAGCTCCATACGCAGTATTTT. Translation gives CASSYSAAGELHTQYF.

V and J are TRBV10-3 and TRBJ2-4, with 11 bases aligning to TRBD2. The length of the CDR3 is 15 residues. V lost 6 bases and J lost 3; bases outside the gene matches: 4. The germline V gene has CDR1 ENHRY and CDR2 SYGVKD. CDR3 in amino acids: CAISRTSGGKNIQYF. In DNA form, the CDR3 reads TGTGCCATCAGCCGAACTAGCGGGGGCAAAAACATTCAGTACTTC.

As for this clone: Other DNA sequences in the sample encode the same CDR3. The J gene is TRBJ1-6, the V gene TRBV5-1, with unresolved D. Trimming left V 0 bases short and J 0 bases short, with 7 bases between. Germline CDR1 reads SGHRS; CDR2 reads YFSETQ. The CDR3 extends over 16 amino acids. CDR3: CASSLAGSSYNSPLHF. CDR3 DNA sequence: TGCGCCAGCAGCTTGGCCGGGAGCTCCTATAATTCACCCCTCCACTTT.

This clone was found once. V usage is TRBV12-5 and J usage is TRBJ2-1; TRBD1 might be the D (5 bases). CDR1 and CDR2 from the germline V gene are LGHNT and FRNRAP. The CDR3 extends over 15 amino acids. Trimming cost V 1 base and J 5 bases, with 12 bases left between them. CDR3 sequence reads: CASGLGLSGNNEQFF. The DNA for the CDR3 is TGTGCTAGTGGTTTGGGATTATCAGGGAACAATGAGCAGTTCTTC.

The V and J genes are TRBV28 and TRBJ2-6; D perhaps matches TRBD1 (6 bases). V was trimmed by 6 bases and J by 3 bases, leaving 15 bases between them. There are 16 residues in the CDR3. CDR1 MDHEN and CDR2 SYDVKM come from the germline V gene. As DNA, the CDR3 is TGTGCCAGCAGGGGAACACAGGGAAGTGGGGCCAACGTCCTGACTTTC. Translating it yields CASRGTQGSGANVLTF.

The chain carries TRBV7-9 and TRBJ2-2, with 7 bases matching TRBD1. The CDR3 runs 16 residues. V lost 4 bases to trimming and J lost 4 bases; unmatched junction nucleotides: 9. Germline CDR1 and CDR2: SEHNR and FQNEAQ (reference sequence). The CDR3 nucleotides are TGTGCCAGCAGCTCCGACAGGGCGGGCGGCACCGGGGAGCTGTTTTTT. Encoded protein: CASSSDRAGGTGELFF.

This clone was counted only a few times. V gene TRBV5-4 combines with J gene TRBJ2-3; TRBD2 is a possible D gene (7 bases). The germline gives CDR1 SGHNT, CDR2 YYREEE (reference sequence). The V gene lost 3 bases and the J gene lost 7 bases, with 15 bases spanning the gap. There are 14 residues in the CDR3. For the CDR3, the DNA is TGTGCCAGCAGCTCGGCGGGGGCGCTGCATACGCAGTATTTT. As protein: CASSSAGALHTQYF.

The rearrangement links TRBV28 to TRBJ1-1; 11 bases map to TRBD1. J gave up 8 bases and V 4 bases, and 6 bases lay outside the gene matches. CDR3 length: 14 residues. Germline V CDR1 and CDR2: MDHEN, SYDVKM. Here the CDR3 DNA reads TGTGCCAGCAGTTCATACGGACAGGGGGCAGAAGCTTTCTTT. It is translated as CASSSYGQGAEAFF.

The chain has TRBV27 and TRBJ1-5; 7 nucleotides line up with TRBD1. Per germline, CDR1 MNHEY and CDR2 SMNVEV (reference sequence). V gave up 5 bases and J gave up 7 bases; unmatched junction bases: 11. The CDR3 is made up of 15 amino acids. The CDR3 DNA reads as TGTGCCAGCAGTCCCCAGGGACAGATACGGCAGCCCCAGCATTTT. Translation: CASSPQGQIRQPQHF.

This clone was recorded a few times. The rearrangement joins TRBV6-6 to TRBJ1-1; the match to TRBD1 covers 7 bases. The CDR3 is 13 residues long. The V gene's germline CDR1 is MNHNY and CDR2 SVGAGI (reference sequence). V shed 5 bases and J 1 base; nucleotides not matched to a gene: 1. The CDR3 region is CASSRQGNTEAFF. In DNA form, the CDR3 reads TGTGCCAGCAGTCGACAGGGGAACACTGAAGCTTTCTTT.

The rearrangement joins TRBV19 to TRBJ1-5; TRBD1 might be the D (5 bases). This CDR3 has 14 amino acids. Germline loops: CDR1 LNHDA, CDR2 SQIVND (reference sequence). V was clipped by 6 bases and J by 4 bases, with 13 bases between them. CDR3 sequence (DNA): TGTGCCAGTAGGAGGCGGGGGGATAATCAGCCCCAGCATTTT. This codes for CASRRRGDNQPQHF.

The CDR3 region is CSAEGTEAFF. CDR3 nucleotide sequence: TGCAGTGCTGAGGGCACTGAAGCTTTCTTT. The chain recombines TRBV20-1 with TRBJ1-1, with D unresolved. Trimming cost V 5 bases and J 4 bases, with 5 bases left between them. The CDR3 consists of 10 residues. CDR1 and CDR2 (germline): DFQATT, SNEGSKA (reference sequence).

This chain joins TRBV28 and TRBJ2-4; the D is unclear. The germline CDR1 and CDR2 sequences are MDHEN and SYDVKM. The CDR3 runs 13 residues. Trimming took off 6 bases at V and 7 bases at J, with 13 bases between the two ends. Here the CDR3 reads CASSSPGYNIQYF. The DNA of the CDR3 is TGTGCCAGCAGCTCCCCCGGGTATAACATTCAGTACTTC. Complete variable domain (other parts from reference TRBV28 and TRBJ2-4): DVKVTQSSRYLVKRTGEKVFLECVQDMDHENMFWYRQDPGLGLRLIYFSYDVKMKEKGDIPEGYSVSREKKERFSLILESASTNQTSMYLCASSSPGYNIQYFGAGTRLSVL.

The rearrangement links TRBV28 to TRBJ2-7; the D is unclear. Germline-derived CDR1 and CDR2 are MDHEN and SYDVKM. V lost 3 bases and J 6 bases, leaving 9 bases between the germline ends. The CDR3 has 12 amino acids. CDR3 nucleotide sequence: TGTGCCAGCAGTTTGGCGGAACGCGAGCAGTACTTC. It codes for CASSLAEREQYF.

The J gene is TRBJ2-7, the V gene TRBV12-5, with 10 bases fitting TRBD2. The germline CDR1 and CDR2 sequences are LGHNT and FRNRAP. The ends lost 3 bases at V and 3 bases at J; junction bases unmatched: 8. The CDR3 has 16 residues. CDR3 region: CASGFWIAGGVYEQYF. The CDR3 DNA reads as TGTGCTAGTGGTTTTTGGATAGCGGGGGGAGTCTACGAGCAGTACTTC.

J is TRBJ2-1 and V is TRBV5-1, with 7 bases aligning to TRBD1. Trimming cost V 4 bases and J 5 bases; bases outside gene matches: 12. The CDR3 is 16 amino acids. Germline CDR1 SGHRS, CDR2 YFSETQ. The CDR3 loop reads CASSLLNRGSHNEQFF. CDR3 in DNA: TGCGCCAGCAGCCTACTGAACAGGGGTTCACACAATGAGCAGTTCTTC.

The CDR3 here is CASSWSLSVTGELFF. The CDR3 nucleotides read TGTGCCAGTAGTTGGTCTCTTTCGGTCACCGGGGAGCTGTTTTTT. The chain employs TRBV19 and TRBJ2-2; D gene ambiguous. The V gene's germline CDR1 is LNHDA and CDR2 SQIVND (reference sequence). The CDR3 is 15 residues long. Trimming cost V 5 bases and J 4 bases, with 14 bases left between them.